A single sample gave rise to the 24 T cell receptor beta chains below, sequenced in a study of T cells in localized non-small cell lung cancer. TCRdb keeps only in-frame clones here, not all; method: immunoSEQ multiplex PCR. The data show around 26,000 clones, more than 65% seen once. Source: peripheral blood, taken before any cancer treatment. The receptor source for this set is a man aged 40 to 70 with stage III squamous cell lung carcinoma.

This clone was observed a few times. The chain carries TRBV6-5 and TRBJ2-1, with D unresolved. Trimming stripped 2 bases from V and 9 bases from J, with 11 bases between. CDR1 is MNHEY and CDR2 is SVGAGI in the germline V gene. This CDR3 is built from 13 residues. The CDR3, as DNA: TGTGCCAGCAGTTACCATAGTATTGCTGAGCAGTTCTTC. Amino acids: CASSYHSIAEQFF.

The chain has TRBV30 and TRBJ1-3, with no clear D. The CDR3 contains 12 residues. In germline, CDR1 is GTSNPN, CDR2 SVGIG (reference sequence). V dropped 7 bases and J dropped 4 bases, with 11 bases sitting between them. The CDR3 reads CAFAAMGNTIYF. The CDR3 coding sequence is TGTGCCTTTGCAGCAATGGGAAACACCATATATTTT.

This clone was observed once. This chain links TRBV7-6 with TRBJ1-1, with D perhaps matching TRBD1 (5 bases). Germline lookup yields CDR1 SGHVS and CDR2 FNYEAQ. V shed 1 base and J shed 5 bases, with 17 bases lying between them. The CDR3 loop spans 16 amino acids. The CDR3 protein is CASSLEGTRSGTEAFF. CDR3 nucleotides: TGTGCCAGCAGCTTAGAAGGGACCCGGTCGGGGACTGAAGCTTTCTTT.

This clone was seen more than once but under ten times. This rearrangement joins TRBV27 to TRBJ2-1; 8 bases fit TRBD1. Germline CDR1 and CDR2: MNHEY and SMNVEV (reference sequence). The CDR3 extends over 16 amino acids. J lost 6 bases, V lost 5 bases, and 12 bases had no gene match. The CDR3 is CASSGRDRGLTNEQFF. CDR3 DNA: TGTGCCAGCAGTGGACGTGACAGGGGACTTACCAATGAGCAGTTCTTC.

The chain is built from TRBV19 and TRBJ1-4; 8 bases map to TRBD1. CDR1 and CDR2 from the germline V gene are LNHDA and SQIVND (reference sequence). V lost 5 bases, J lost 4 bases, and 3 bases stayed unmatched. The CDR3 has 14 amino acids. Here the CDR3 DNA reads TGTGCCAGTAGTCGGACAGGGATTAATGAAAAACTGTTTTTT. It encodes CASSRTGINEKLFF.

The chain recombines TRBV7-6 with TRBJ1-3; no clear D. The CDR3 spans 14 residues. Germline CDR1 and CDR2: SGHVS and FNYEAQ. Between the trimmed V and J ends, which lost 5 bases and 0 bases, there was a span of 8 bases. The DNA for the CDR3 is TGTGCCAGCAGCCCCCAGGACTCTGGAAACACCATATATTTT. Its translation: CASSPQDSGNTIYF.

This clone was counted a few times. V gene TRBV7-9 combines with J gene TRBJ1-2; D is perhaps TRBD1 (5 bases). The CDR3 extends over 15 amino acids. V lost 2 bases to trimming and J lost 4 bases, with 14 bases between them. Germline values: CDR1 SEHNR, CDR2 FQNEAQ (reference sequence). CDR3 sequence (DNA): TGTGCCAGCAGCTTACCCAGGGCATCGACCTATGGCTACACCTTC. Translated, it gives CASSLPRASTYGYTF.

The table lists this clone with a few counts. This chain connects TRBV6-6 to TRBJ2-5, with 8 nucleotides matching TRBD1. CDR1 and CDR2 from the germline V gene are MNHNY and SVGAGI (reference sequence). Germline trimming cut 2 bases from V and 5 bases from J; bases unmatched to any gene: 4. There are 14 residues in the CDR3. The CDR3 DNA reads TGTGCCAGCAGTTACCCAGGGGGCCAGGAGACCCAGTACTTC. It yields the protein CASSYPGGQETQYF.

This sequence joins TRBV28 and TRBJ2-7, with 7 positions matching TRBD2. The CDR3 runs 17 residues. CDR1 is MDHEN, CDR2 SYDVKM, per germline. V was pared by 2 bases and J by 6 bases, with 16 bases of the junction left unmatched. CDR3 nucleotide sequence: TGTGCCAGCAGTTTAGGTCTAGCGGTCGCAACCCCATCCGAGCAGTACTTC. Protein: CASSLGLAVATPSEQYF.

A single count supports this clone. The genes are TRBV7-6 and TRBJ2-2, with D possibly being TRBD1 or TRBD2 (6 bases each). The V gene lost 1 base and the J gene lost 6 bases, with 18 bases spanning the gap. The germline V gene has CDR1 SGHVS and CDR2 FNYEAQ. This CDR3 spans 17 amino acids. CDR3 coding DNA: TGTGCCAGCAGCTTAGAAAATTCCAGACGGGGGCCCGGGGAGCTGTTTTTT. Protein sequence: CASSLENSRRGPGELFF.

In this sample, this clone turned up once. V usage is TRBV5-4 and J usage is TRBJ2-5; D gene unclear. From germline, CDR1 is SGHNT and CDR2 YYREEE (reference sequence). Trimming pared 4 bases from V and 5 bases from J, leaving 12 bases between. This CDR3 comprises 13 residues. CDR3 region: CASSHDVTETQYF. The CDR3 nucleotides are TGTGCCAGCAGCCACGACGTAACTGAGACCCAGTACTTC.

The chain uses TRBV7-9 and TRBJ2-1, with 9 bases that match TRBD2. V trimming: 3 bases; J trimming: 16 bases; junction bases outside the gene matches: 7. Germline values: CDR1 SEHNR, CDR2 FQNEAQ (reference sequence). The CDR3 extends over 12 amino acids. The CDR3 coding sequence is TGTGCCAGCAGCTTTGTGTCGGGACTAGCTTTCTTC. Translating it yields CASSFVSGLAFF.

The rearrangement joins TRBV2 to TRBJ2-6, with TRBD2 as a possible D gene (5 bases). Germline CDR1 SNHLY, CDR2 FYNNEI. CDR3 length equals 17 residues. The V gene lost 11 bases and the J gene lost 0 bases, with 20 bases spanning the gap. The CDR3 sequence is CARALPLGNSGANVLTF. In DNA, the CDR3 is TGTGCCCGAGCCTTACCCCTCGGGAACTCTGGGGCCAACGTCCTGACTTTC.

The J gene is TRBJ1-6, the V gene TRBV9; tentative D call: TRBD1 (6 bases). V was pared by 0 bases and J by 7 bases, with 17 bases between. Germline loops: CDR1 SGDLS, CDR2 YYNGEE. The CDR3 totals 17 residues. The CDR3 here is CASSVGLGGWNNSPLHF. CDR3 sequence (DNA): TGTGCCAGCAGCGTAGGTCTGGGGGGCTGGAACAATTCACCCCTCCACTTT.

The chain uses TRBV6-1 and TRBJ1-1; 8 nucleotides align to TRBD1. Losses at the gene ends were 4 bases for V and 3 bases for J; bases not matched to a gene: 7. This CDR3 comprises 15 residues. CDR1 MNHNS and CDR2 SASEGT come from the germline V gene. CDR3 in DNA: TGTGCCAGCAGTGGTCCTTCAGGGGGCTACACTGAAGCTTTCTTT. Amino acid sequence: CASSGPSGGYTEAFF.

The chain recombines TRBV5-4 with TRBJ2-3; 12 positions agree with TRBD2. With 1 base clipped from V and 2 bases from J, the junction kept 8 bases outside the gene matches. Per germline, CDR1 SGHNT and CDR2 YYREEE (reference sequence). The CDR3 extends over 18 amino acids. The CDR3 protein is CASSLRLAGGRNTDTQYF. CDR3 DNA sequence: TGTGCCAGCAGCTTGAGGCTAGCGGGGGGGCGGAACACAGATACGCAGTATTTT.

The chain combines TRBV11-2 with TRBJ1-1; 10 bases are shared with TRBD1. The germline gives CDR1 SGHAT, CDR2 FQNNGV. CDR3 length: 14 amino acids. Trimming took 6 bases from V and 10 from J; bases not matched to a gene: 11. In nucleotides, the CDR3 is TGTGCCAGCAGATCATCGGCGGGACAGGGGAGAGCTTTCTTT. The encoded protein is CASRSSAGQGRAFF.

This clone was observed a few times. The CDR3 loop is CASSSPHTEAFF. The CDR3 DNA sequence: TGTGCCAGCAGCAGCCCTCACACTGAAGCTTTCTTT. The V gene is TRBV7-9, the J gene TRBJ1-1; D is uncertain. Trimming pared 5 bases from V and 3 bases from J, leaving 7 bases between. This CDR3 spans 12 amino acids. Germline lookup yields CDR1 SEHNR and CDR2 FQNEAQ (reference sequence).

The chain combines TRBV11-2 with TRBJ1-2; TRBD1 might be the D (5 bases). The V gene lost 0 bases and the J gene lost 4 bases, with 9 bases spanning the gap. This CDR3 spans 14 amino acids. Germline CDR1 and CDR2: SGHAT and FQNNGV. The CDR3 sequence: CASSLESGPYGYTF. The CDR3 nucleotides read TGTGCCAGCAGCTTAGAGTCAGGGCCCTATGGCTACACCTTC.

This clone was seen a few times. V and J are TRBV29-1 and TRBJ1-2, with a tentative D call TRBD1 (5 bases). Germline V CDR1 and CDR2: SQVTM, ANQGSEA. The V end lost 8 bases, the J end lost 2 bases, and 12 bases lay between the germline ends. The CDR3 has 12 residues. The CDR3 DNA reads TGCAGCTCCCAGACAGCCAACTATGGCTACACCTTC. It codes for CSSQTANYGYTF.

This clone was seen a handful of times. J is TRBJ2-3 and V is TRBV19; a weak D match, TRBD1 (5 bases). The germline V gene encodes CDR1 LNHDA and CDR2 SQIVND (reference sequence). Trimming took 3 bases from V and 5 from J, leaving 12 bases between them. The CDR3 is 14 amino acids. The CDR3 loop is CASSILQGQDTQYF. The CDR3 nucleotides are TGTGCCAGTAGTATTCTGCAGGGTCAAGATACGCAGTATTTT.

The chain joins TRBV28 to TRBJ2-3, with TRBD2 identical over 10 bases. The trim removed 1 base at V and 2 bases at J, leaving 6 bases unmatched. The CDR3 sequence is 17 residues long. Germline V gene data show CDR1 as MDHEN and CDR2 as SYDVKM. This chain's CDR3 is CASSLFGLADYTDTQYF. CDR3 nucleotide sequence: TGTGCCAGCAGTTTATTTGGACTAGCGGATTACACAGATACGCAGTATTTT.

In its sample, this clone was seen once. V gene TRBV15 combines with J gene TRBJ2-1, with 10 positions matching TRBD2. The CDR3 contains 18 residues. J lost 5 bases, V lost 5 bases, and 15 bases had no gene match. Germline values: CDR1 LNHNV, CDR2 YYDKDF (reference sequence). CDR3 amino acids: CATSWGRSGRAYDNEQFF. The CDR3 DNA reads TGTGCCACCAGCTGGGGACGGAGCGGGAGGGCCTACGACAATGAGCAGTTCTTC. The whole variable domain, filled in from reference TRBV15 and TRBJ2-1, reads DAMVIQNPRYQVTQFGKPVTLSCSQTLNHNVMYWYQQKSSQAPKLLFHYYDKDFNNEADTPDNFQSRRPNTSFCFLDIRSPGLGDTAMYLCATSWGRSGRAYDNEQFFGPGTRLTVL.

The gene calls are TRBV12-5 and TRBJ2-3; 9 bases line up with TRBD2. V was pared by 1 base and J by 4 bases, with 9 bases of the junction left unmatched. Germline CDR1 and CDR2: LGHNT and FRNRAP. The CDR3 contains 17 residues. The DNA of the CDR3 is TGTGCTAGTGGTTTGGGCCGTTTAGCGGGAGATGCAGATACGCAGTATTTT. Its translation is CASGLGRLAGDADTQYF.